This T cell receptor beta chain appears in the sequencing data of a study of T cell clusters in autoimmune cytopenias. TRB was amplified from 250 ng of peripheral blood genomic DNA per sample. The CDR3 length is 15 residues. Germline V lookup: CDR1 LNHDA, CDR2 SQIVND (reference sequence). One tube held mixed TRB-A and TRB-B primer pools for touch-down PCR. One entry per CDR3 protein, without DNA, is what TCRdb gives after re-calling the multiplex PCR reads. The listing contains 5,000 or so distinct CDR3 sequences. These data also featured in a second study, about T cell repertoires in aging, cancer and after chemotherapy. As reported in that work: Donors were grouped into six age bands spanning 30 or younger through 70 or older.

This chain connects TRBV19 to TRBJ2-7; TCRdb selects TRBD2, and the lack of DNA leaves this call unchecked. The source is a human donor in good health. Sequenced material: peripheral blood. CDR3 sequence: CASSLTSGRLDEQYF.